This note documents a single T cell receptor beta chain sequence. Its specificity is not known. At the DNA level, this CDR3 is encoded by other sequences in the same sample as well. This record comes from a study of cytomegalovirus exposure and HLA in healthy donors. Study-level findings and limits: Fewer than 200 TCR beta chains were listed as cytomegalovirus-associated. Rare TCR sequences dominated, though some public TCRs recurred in many donors. The classifier reportedly diagnosed cytomegalovirus status with high sensitivity and specificity.

The donors were part of the validation cohort, which consisted of more than 90 subjects and was separate from the first cohort of about 670 subjects. Only in-frame clones appear in the TCRdb table, and some are missing; sequencing was by immunoSEQ multiplex PCR. The table has 200,000 or so clones, over 75% seen once; the top ten hold more than 1.5%. The CDR3 has 13 residues. Per germline, CDR1 SQVTM and CDR2 ANQGSEA. V trimming: 5 bases; J trimming: 4 bases; junction bases outside the gene matches: 6. The chain links TRBV29-1 to TRBJ2-5; 8 bases are shared with TRBD1. The sequence was collected from a woman aged 18-35 years in good health and CMV-seropositive. Sequencing was done on a sample of PBMCs. CDR3 bases: TGCAGCGTTACCGGACAGGGACGAGAGACCCAGTACTTC. Its protein is CSVTGQGRETQYF.